This passage covers 16 T cell receptor beta chains from one sample sequenced in a study of coeliac disease. Study-wide results and caveats: Lower clonality than controls marked TRB and TRG repertoires from active celiac intraepithelial and lamina propria samples.

These TCRs are of unknown antigen specificity. Clones were read by immunoSEQ multiplex PCR, and TCRdb kept only the in-frame ones, dropping some. The sample yields under 4,500 clones, approximately 63% seen once. Material: intraepithelial lymphocytes from the gut. The receptors originated from a man aged 65-85 years with active celiac disease.

The genes are TRBV5-1 and TRBJ2-7; 9 nucleotides agree with TRBD1. V lost 4 bases, J lost 5 bases, and 13 bases stayed unmatched. Germline V gene sequence: CDR1 SGHRS, CDR2 YFSETQ. There are 16 residues in the CDR3. The chain's CDR3 is CASSALATGQGDEQYF. The CDR3 region has the DNA TGCGCCAGCAGCGCTCTCGCCACGGGACAGGGCGACGAGCAGTACTTC.

The chain uses TRBV6-1 and TRBJ2-1, with 8 bases matching TRBD2. Per the germline V gene, CDR1 is MNHNS and CDR2 is SASEGT. The ends lost 3 bases at V and 3 bases at J; junction bases unmatched: 10. This CDR3 is built from 17 residues. The CDR3 nucleotides are TGTGCCAGCAGTGACGCTTACTGGACTAGCTTCTACAATGAGCAGTTCTTC. This translates into CASSDAYWTSFYNEQFF.

The chain employs TRBV7-8 and TRBJ2-2, with 10 bases lining up with TRBD2. V lost 5 bases to trimming and J lost 4 bases; unmatched junction nucleotides: 7. CDR3 length: 16 residues. Germline-derived CDR1 and CDR2 are SGHVS and FQNEAQ. The CDR3 DNA reads TGTGCCAGCAGCGTGAGCGGGAGGGCGGTCACCGGGGAGCTGTTTTTT. Translating it yields CASSVSGRAVTGELFF.

This clone was observed a handful of times. The chain links TRBV23-1 to TRBJ2-7, with TRBD2 as a possible D gene (6 bases). TRBV23-1 has ORF status, its function being uncertain. The CDR3 is 15 amino acids. V dropped 0 bases and J dropped 9 bases, with 18 bases sitting between them. CDR3 nucleotides: TGCGCCAGCAGTCAATCTTGGGGGGAGGCCTTAGGGCAGTACTTC. Encoded protein: CASSQSWGEALGQYF.

This chain joins TRBV5-4 and TRBJ2-1; perhaps TRBD2 as D (6 bases). Trimming took off 5 bases at V and 0 bases at J, with 18 bases between the two ends. The CDR3 extends over 17 amino acids. Germline V gives CDR1 SGHNT, CDR2 YYREEE (reference sequence). CDR3 loop: CASSLQPGLRSYNEQFF. CDR3 sequence (DNA): TGTGCCAGCAGTCTCCAACCGGGACTCCGCTCCTACAATGAGCAGTTCTTC.

V gene TRBV6-1 combines with J gene TRBJ1-1, with TRBD1 matching 8 bases. The CDR3 totals 14 residues. Losses at the gene ends were 5 bases for V and 5 bases for J; bases not matched to a gene: 7. The germline CDR1 and CDR2 sequences are MNHNS and SASEGT. The CDR3 DNA follows: TGTGCCAGCAGTACTCTAAACAGGGGGACTGAAGCTTTCTTT. Translated, it gives CASSTLNRGTEAFF.

The J gene is TRBJ2-2, the V gene TRBV10-3; the match to TRBD1 covers 10 bases. Unmatched junction bases numbered 8, after V lost 7 bases and J lost 6 bases. The CDR3 is made up of 15 amino acids. CDR1 and CDR2 from the germline V gene are ENHRY and SYGVKD. CDR3 DNA sequence: TGTGCCATCAAGAAAGGACAGGGGGAACCCGGGGAGCTGTTTTTT. It is translated as CAIKKGQGEPGELFF.

The chain uses TRBV2 and TRBJ1-2, with TRBD1 matching 7 bases. Germline V gives CDR1 SNHLY, CDR2 FYNNEI. The CDR3 sequence is 15 residues long. V dropped 6 bases and J dropped 1; count of bases not matched to a gene: 8. CDR3 sequence reads: CASREGQPFNYGYTF. DNA for the CDR3: TGTGCCAGCAGGGAGGGACAGCCTTTTAACTATGGCTACACCTTC.

Only a few counts were recorded for this clone. The V and J genes are TRBV5-6 and TRBJ2-1, with D tentatively TRBD2 (7 bases). Germline assignment: CDR1 SGHDT and CDR2 YYEEEE. This CDR3 is built from 12 residues. V lost 4 bases and J 15 bases, leaving 17 bases between the germline ends. The CDR3, as DNA: TGTGCCAGCAGCAACACTGGGCGGGGGCGGTTCTTC. Translation: CASSNTGRGRFF.

This clone is large in the sample. The V gene is TRBV6-1, the J gene TRBJ2-7, with 8 bases fitting TRBD2. V lost 7 bases to trimming and J lost 3 bases; unmatched junction nucleotides: 11. Germline V CDR1 and CDR2: MNHNS, SASEGT. CDR3 length: 15 amino acids. CDR3 loop: CASTSHSGAVYEQYF. In nucleotides, the CDR3 is TGTGCCAGCACCTCCCATAGCGGGGCAGTCTACGAGCAGTACTTC.

The rearrangement uses TRBV5-6 and TRBJ1-2; 8 nucleotides match TRBD1. CDR3 size: 14 residues. Per the germline V gene, CDR1 is SGHDT and CDR2 is YYEEEE. Trimming at V came to 4 bases and at J to 8 bases, leaving 10 bases not matched to a gene. The CDR3 is CASSQTGVVLGYTF. DNA for the CDR3: TGTGCCAGCAGCCAGACAGGGGTGGTACTCGGCTACACCTTC.

By share, this clone counts as large. J is TRBJ1-5 and V is TRBV2; 9 bases match TRBD1. V lost 6 bases and J lost 7; bases outside the gene matches: 4. CDR1 SNHLY and CDR2 FYNNEI come from the germline V gene. The CDR3 runs to 13 residues. Written as DNA, the CDR3 is TGTGCCAGCAGAGGGACAGGGAGACAGCCCCAGCATTTT. The encoded protein is CASRGTGRQPQHF.

The chain combines TRBV2 with TRBJ2-3, with 9 bases that match TRBD2. There are 16 residues in the CDR3. The V segment lost 3 bases and the J segment 6 bases; nucleotides outside the gene matches: 10. Germline lookup yields CDR1 SNHLY and CDR2 FYNNEI. The CDR3 loop reads CASSEKVAGAGDTQYF. The CDR3 DNA is TGTGCCAGCAGTGAGAAAGTAGCGGGGGCCGGGGATACGCAGTATTTT.

This clone was observed a few times. This sequence joins TRBV7-9 and TRBJ2-7, with a tentative D call TRBD2 (6 bases). Trimming removed 5 bases at V and 2 bases at J, with 19 bases between. Germline V CDR1 and CDR2: SEHNR, FQNEAQ (reference sequence). This CDR3 comprises 16 residues. CDR3 loop: CASSPAGFDKTYEQYF. The CDR3 region has the DNA TGTGCCAGCAGCCCGGCGGGGTTCGACAAAACCTACGAGCAGTACTTC.

The genes are TRBV9 and TRBJ2-7; D not resolved. Trimming removed 3 bases from V and 4 bases from J, with 5 bases in between. CDR3 length: 11 residues. Germline CDR1 reads SGDLS; CDR2 reads YYNGEE. CDR3 sequence reads: CASSAGYEQYF. In DNA, the CDR3 is TGTGCCAGCAGCGCCGGGTACGAGCAGTACTTC.

This clone came up a few times. The rearrangement joins TRBV28 to TRBJ2-1, with TRBD2 identical over 7 bases. Germline V gene lookup returns CDR1 MDHEN and CDR2 SYDVKM. V was clipped by 6 bases and J by 3 bases; unmatched bases: 8. The CDR3 has 15 amino acids. The CDR3 sequence: CASRLAGELYNEQFF. The DNA of the CDR3 is TGTGCCAGCAGATTAGCGGGCGAGCTCTACAATGAGCAGTTCTTC.